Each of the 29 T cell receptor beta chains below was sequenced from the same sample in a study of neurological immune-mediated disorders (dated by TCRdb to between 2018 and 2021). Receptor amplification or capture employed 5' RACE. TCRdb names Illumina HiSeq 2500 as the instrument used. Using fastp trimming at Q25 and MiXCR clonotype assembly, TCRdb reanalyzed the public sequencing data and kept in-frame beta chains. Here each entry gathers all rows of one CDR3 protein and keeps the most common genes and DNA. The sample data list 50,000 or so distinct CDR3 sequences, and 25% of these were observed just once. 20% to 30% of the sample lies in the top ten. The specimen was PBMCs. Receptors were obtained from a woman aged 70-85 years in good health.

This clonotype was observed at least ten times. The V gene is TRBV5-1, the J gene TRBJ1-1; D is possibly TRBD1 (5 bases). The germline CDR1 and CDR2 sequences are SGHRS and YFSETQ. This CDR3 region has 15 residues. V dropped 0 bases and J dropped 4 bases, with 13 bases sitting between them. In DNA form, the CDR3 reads TGCGCCAGCAGCTTGGGGGGGAGTACGGGCACTGAAGCTTTCTTT. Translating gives CASSLGGSTGTEAFF.

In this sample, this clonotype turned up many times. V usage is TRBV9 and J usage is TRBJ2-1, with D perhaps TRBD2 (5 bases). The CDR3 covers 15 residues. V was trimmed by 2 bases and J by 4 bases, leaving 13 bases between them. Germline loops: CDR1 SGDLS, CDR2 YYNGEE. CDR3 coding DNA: TGTGCCAGCAGCGTTCGCGGGTCCCCATACAATGAGCAGTTCTTC. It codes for CASSVRGSPYNEQFF.

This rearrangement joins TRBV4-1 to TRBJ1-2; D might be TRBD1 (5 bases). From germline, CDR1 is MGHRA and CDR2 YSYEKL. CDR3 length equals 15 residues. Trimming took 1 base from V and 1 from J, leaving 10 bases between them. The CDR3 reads CASSQGQLNNYGYTF. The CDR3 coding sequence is TGCGCCAGCAGCCAAGGACAGCTCAATAACTATGGCTACACCTTC.

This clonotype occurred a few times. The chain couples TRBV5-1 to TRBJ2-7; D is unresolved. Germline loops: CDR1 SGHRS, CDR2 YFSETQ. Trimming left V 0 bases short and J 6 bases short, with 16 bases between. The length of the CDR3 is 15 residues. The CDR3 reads CASSLDPGSNSEQYF. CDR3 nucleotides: TGCGCCAGCAGCTTGGATCCGGGTAGCAACTCCGAGCAGTACTTC.

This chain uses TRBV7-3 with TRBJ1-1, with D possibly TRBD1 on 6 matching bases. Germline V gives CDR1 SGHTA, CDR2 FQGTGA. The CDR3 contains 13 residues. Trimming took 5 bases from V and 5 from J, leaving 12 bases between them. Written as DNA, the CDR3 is TGTGCCAGCAGCCGGAACAGGGAAACTGAAGCTTTCTTT. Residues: CASSRNRETEAFF.

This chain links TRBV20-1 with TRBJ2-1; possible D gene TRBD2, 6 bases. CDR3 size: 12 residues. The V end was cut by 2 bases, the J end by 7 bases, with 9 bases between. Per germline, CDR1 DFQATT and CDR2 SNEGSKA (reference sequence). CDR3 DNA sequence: TGCAGTGCTAGACGGGGGAGGAATGAGCAGTTCTTC. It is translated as CSARRGRNEQFF.

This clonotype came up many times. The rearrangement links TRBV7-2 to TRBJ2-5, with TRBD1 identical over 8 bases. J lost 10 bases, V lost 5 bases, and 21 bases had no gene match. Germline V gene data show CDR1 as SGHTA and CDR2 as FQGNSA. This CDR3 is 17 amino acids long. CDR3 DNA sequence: TGTGCCAGCAGCCCCCTGCAGGGACAGGCACCCAGGTTGGGCCAGTACTTC. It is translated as CASSPLQGQAPRLGQYF.

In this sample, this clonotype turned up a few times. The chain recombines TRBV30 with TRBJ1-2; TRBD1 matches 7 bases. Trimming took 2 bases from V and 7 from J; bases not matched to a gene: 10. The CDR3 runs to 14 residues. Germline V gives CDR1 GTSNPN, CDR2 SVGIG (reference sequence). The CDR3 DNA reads TGTGCCTGGAGTTTGACAGGGCTCAGGAGTGGCTACACCTTC. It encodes CAWSLTGLRSGYTF.

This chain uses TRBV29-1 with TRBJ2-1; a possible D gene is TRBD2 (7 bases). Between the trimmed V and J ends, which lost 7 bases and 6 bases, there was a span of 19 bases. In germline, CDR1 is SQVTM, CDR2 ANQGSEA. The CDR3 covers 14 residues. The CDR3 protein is CSARRGGYGNEQFF. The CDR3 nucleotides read TGCAGCGCCCGGAGGGGGGGCTATGGCAATGAGCAGTTCTTC.

CDR3 loop: CASSRGLAGEDEQFF. For the CDR3, the DNA is TGTGCCAGCAGCCGAGGACTAGCGGGAGAGGATGAGCAGTTCTTC. The chain uses TRBV7-9 and TRBJ2-1; TRBD2 aligns across 13 bases. The CDR3 has 15 amino acids. The J segment lost 8 bases and the V segment lost 5 bases, leaving 6 bases of the junction unmatched. CDR1 SEHNR and CDR2 FQNEAQ come from the germline V gene (reference sequence).

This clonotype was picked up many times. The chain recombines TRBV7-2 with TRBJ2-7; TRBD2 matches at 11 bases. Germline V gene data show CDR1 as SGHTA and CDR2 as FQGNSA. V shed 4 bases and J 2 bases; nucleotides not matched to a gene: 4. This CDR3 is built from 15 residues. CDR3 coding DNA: TGTGCCAGCAGCTACGGGACTAGCGGAACCTACGAGCAGTACTTC. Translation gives CASSYGTSGTYEQYF.

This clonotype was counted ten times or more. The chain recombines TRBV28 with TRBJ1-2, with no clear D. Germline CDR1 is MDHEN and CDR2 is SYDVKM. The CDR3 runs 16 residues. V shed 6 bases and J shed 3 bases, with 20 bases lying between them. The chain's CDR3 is CASSLGPSTLDYGYTF. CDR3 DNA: TGTGCCAGCAGCCTCGGACCGAGTACCCTCGACTATGGCTACACCTTC.

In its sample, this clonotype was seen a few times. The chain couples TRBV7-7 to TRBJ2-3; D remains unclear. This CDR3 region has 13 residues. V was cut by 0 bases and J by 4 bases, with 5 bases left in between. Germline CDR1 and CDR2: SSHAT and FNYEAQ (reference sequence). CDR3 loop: CASSLAPPDTQYF. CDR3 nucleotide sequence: TGTGCCAGCAGCTTAGCTCCCCCAGATACGCAGTATTTT. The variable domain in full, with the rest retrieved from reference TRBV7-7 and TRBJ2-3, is GAGVSQSPRYKVTKRGQDVTLRCDPISSHATLYWYQQALGQGPEFLTYFNYEAQPDKSGLPSDRFSAERPEGSISTLTIQRTEQRDSAMYRCASSLAPPDTQYFGPGTRLTVL.

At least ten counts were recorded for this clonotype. CDR3 in amino acids: CASSLERGGEKLFF. The CDR3 DNA reads as TGCGCCAGCAGCTTAGAGAGGGGAGGTGAAAAACTGTTTTTT. The chain couples TRBV5-1 to TRBJ1-4; a possible D gene is TRBD1 (5 bases). The CDR3 is 14 residues long. The germline V gene has CDR1 SGHRS and CDR2 YFSETQ. The ends were cut back, 2 bases at V and 7 bases at J, with 12 bases in the middle.

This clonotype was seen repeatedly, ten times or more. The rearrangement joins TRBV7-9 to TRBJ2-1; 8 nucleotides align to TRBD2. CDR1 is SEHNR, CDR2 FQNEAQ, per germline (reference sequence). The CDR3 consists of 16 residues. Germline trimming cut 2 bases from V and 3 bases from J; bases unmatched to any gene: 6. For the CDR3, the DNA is TGTGCCAGCAGCTTATATCTAGCGGGCAGCTACAATGAGCAGTTCTTC. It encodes CASSLYLAGSYNEQFF.

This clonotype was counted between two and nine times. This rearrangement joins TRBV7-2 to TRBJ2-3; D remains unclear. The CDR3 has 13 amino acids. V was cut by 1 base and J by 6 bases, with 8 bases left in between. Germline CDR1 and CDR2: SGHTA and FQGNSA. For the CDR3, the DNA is TGTGCCAGCAGCTTAGTAGGGAAGGATACGCAGTATTTT. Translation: CASSLVGKDTQYF.

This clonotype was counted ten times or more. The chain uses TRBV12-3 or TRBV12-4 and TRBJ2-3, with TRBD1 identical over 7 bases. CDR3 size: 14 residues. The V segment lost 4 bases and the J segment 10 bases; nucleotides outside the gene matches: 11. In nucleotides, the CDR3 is TGTGCCAGCAGTTGGGGACAGCCCGCGGTTCCGCAGTATTTT. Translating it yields CASSWGQPAVPQYF.

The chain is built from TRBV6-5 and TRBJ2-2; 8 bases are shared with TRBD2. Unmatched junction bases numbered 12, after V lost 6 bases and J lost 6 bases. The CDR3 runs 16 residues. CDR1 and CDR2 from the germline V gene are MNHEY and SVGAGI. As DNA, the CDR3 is TGTGCCAGCAGATCCTCTAGCGGGTTCGGGGCCGGGGAGCTGTTTTTT. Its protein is CASRSSSGFGAGELFF.

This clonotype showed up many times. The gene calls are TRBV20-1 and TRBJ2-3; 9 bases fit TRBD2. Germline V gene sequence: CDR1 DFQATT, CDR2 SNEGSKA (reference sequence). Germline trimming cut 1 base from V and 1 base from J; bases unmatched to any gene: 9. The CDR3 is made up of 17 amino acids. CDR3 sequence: CSARAPGVAGGTDTQYF. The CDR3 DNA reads TGCAGTGCTAGAGCCCCTGGGGTAGCGGGGGGCACAGATACGCAGTATTTT.

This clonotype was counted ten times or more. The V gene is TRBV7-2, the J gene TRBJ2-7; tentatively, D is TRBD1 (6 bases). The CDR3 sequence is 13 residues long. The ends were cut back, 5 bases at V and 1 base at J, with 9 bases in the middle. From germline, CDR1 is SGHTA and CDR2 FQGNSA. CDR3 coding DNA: TGTGCCAGCAGCGACAGGAATTCCTACGAGCAGTACTTC. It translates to CASSDRNSYEQYF.

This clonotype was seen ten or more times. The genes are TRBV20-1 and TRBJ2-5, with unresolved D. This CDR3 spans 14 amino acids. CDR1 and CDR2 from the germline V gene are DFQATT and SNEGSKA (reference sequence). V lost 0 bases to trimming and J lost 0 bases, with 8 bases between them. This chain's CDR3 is CSARDVGNQETQYF. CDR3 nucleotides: TGCAGTGCTAGAGATGTAGGGAACCAAGAGACCCAGTACTTC.

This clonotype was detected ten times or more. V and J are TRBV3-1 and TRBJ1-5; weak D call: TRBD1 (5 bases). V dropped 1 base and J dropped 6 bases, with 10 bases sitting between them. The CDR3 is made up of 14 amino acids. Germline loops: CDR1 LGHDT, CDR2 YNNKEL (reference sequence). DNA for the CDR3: TGTGCCAGCAGCCAAGGGAGGGGCGGTCAGCCCCAGCATTTT. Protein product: CASSQGRGGQPQHF.

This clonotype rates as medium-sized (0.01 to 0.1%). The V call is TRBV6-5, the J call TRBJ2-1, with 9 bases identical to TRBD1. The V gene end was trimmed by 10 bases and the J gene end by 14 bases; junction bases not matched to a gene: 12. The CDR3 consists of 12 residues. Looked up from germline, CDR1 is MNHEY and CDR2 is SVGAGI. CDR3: CATGVGTGKKFF. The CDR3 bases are TGTGCCACCGGCGTTGGGACAGGGAAGAAGTTCTTC.

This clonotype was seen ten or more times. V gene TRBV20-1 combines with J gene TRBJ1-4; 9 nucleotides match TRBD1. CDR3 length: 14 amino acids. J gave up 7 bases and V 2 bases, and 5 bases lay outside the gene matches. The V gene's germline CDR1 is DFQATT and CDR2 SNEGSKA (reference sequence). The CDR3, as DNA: TGCAGTGCTAGACCGGGGGACAGGGCTGAAAAACTGTTTTTT. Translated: CSARPGDRAEKLFF.

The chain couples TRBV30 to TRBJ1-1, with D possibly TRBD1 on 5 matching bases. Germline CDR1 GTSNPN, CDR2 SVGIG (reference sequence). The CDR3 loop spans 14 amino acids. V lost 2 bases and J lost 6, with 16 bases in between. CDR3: CAWSRAGWGAEAFF. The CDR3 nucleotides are TGTGCCTGGAGTCGGGCAGGGTGGGGCGCTGAAGCTTTCTTT.

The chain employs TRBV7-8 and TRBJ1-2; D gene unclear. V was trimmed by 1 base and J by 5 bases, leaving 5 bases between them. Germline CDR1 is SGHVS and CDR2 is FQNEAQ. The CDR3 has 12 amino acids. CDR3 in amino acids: CASSLESYGYTF. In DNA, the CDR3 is TGTGCCAGCAGCTTAGAATCTTATGGCTACACCTTC.

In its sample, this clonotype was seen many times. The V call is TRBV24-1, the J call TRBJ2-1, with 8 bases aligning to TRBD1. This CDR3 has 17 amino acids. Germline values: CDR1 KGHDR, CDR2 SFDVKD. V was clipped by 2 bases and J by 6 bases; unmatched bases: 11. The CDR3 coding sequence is TGTGCCACCAGTGATTCTACCACAGGGGGAGGAAGCAATGAGCAGTTCTTC. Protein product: CATSDSTTGGGSNEQFF.

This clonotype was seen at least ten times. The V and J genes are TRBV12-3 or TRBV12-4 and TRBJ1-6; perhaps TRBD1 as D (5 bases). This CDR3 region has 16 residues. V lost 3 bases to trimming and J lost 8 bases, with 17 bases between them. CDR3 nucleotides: TGTGCCAGCAGTTTCCGGCAGGGTACCGATTATTCACCCCTCCACTTT. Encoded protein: CASSFRQGTDYSPLHF.

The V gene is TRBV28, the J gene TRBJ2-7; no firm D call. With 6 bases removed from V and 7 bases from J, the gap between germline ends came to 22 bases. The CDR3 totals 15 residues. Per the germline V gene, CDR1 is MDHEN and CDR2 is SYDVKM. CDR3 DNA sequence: TGTGCCAGCAGGTACGGGTCTCGAGAGGTCGGGGAGCAGTACTTC. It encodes CASRYGSREVGEQYF. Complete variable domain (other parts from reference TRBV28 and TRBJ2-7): DVKVTQSSRYLVKRTGEKVFLECVQDMDHENMFWYRQDPGLGLRLIYFSYDVKMKEKGDIPEGYSVSREKKERFSLILESASTNQTSMYLCASRYGSREVGEQYFGPGTRLTVT.